This T cell receptor beta chain was sequenced during a study of blood T cells in healthy people across ages. The CDR3 covers 12 residues. The germline gives CDR1 MDHEN, CDR2 SYDVKM. Unmatched junction bases numbered 5, after V lost 10 bases and J lost 6 bases. Combining a sample-barcoded 5' primer with a J-beta primer mix, a second PCR ran for about 7 to 11 cycles. Using its own MiXCR run on the 5' RACE reads, TCRdb lists one record per CDR3 protein. The data contain 1.5 million to 2 million distinct CDR3 sequences, around half of them seen just once; the ten biggest clones take up about 2.1%. General study results and limits: Relative to aged donors, long-lived donors carried more naive CD4+ cells and displayed higher diversity. Lack of knowledge of donor CMV status possibly confounded expanded clonotype changes.

Worth noting for this clonotype: Its specificity is not known.

The chain uses TRBV28 and TRBJ1-5, with 8 bases that match TRBD1. Specimen: blood. The receptor comes from a woman aged 40-49 years in good health. The CDR3 region has the DNA TGTGCCATTTCAGGGGGCGGTCAGCCCCAGCATTTT. Translated: CAISGGGQPQHF.